These 21 T cell receptor beta chains were all obtained from the same sample, sequenced in a study of blood T cell repertoires in COVID-19. Measured with immunoSEQ multiplex PCR; TCRdb has only the in-frame clones, and not every one. The sample yields 390,000 or so clones, more than 80% seen once. Sequencing was performed on peripheral blood. Receptors originate from a woman in her thirties with active or convalescent COVID-19.

The CDR3 reads CASSTRLAGGYEQYF. The CDR3 DNA reads TGTGCCAGCAGTACGAGACTAGCGGGAGGGTACGAGCAGTACTTC. This chain joins TRBV6-2 or TRBV6-3 and TRBJ2-7; 14 nucleotides align to TRBD2. Germline CDR1 and CDR2: MNHEY and SVGEGT. The CDR3 runs 15 residues. Germline trimming cut 5 bases from V and 4 bases from J; bases unmatched to any gene: 4.

This CDR3 reads CASSLGTGGDTQYF. The CDR3 coding sequence is TGCGCCAGCAGCTTGGGGACAGGGGGAGATACGCAGTATTTT. This rearrangement joins TRBV5-1 to TRBJ2-3; TRBD1 agrees at 10 bases. The CDR3 consists of 14 residues. Unmatched junction bases numbered 0, after V lost 0 bases and J lost 5 bases. The V gene's germline CDR1 is SGHRS and CDR2 YFSETQ. Looking up the rest from reference TRBV5-1 and TRBJ2-3 gives the full variable domain: KAGVTQTPRYLIKTRGQQVTLSCSPISGHRSVSWYQQTPGQGLQFLFEYFSETQRNKGNFPGRFSGRQFSNSRSEMNVSTLELGDSALYLCASSLGTGGDTQYFGPGTRLTVL.

The chain combines TRBV18 with TRBJ2-3; TRBD2 might be the D (6 bases). CDR3 length equals 15 residues. Deletions cut 2 bases from V and 2 bases from J, with 11 bases between. Germline V lookup: CDR1 KGHSH, CDR2 LQKENI. The CDR3 bases are TGTGCCAGCTCACCAGTAGCGGAGCCCACAGATACGCAGTATTTT. This sequence encodes CASSPVAEPTDTQYF.

The gene calls are TRBV25-1 and TRBJ2-1; 9 bases agree with TRBD1. CDR1 and CDR2 from the germline V gene are MGHDK and SYGVNS. CDR3 length: 16 residues. Trimming cost V 6 bases and J 7 bases; bases outside gene matches: 13. CDR3 region: CASSEIPGQGRNEQFF. As DNA, the CDR3 is TGTGCCAGCAGCGAAATTCCGGGACAGGGAAGGAATGAGCAGTTCTTC.

This chain links TRBV10-3 with TRBJ2-3; D is possibly TRBD2 (6 bases). Trimming left V 3 bases short and J 0 bases short, with 16 bases between. CDR1 is ENHRY and CDR2 is SYGVKD in the germline V gene. The CDR3 contains 17 residues. The CDR3 coding sequence is TGTGCCATCAGTGAAAGATTGGGACTCACTAGCACAGATACGCAGTATTTT. The encoded protein is CAISERLGLTSTDTQYF.

In regard to this clone: This specimen includes other DNA sequences encoding the same CDR3. The chain is built from TRBV12-3 or TRBV12-4 and TRBJ2-7, with 9 bases matching TRBD2. The CDR3 sequence is 13 residues long. V was clipped by 3 bases and J by 6 bases; unmatched bases: 3. DNA of the CDR3: TGTGCCAGCAGTTTTGGTAGCGGGAGCGAGCAGTACTTC. Encoded protein: CASSFGSGSEQYF.

In its sample, this clone was seen once. The rearrangement joins TRBV4-1 to TRBJ1-2; 7 bases agree with TRBD1. The CDR3 length is 16 residues. Trimming took 0 bases from V and 4 from J; bases not matched to a gene: 8. CDR1 and CDR2 from the germline V gene are MGHRA and YSYEKL. The CDR3 spells CASSQDRVTGIYGYTF. CDR3 bases: TGCGCCAGCAGCCAAGATAGGGTGACAGGGATCTATGGCTACACCTTC.

The rearrangement links TRBV30 to TRBJ1-2, with 8 nucleotides matching TRBD1. CDR3 length: 14 residues. J lost 7 bases, V lost 0 bases, and 7 bases had no gene match. Germline V gives CDR1 GTSNPN, CDR2 SVGIG (reference sequence). CDR3 residues: CAWSVDRGIGGYTF. DNA for the CDR3: TGTGCCTGGAGTGTCGACAGGGGTATCGGTGGCTACACCTTC.

This sequence joins TRBV18 and TRBJ2-7; TRBD1 aligns across 7 bases. CDR3 size: 15 residues. V shed 5 bases, J shed 0 bases, and the junction held 7 bases outside the gene matches. CDR1 and CDR2 (germline): KGHSH, LQKENI. CDR3 nucleotides: TGTGCCAGCTCAACGGGACAGCTAATCTCCTACGAGCAGTACTTC. Amino acid sequence: CASSTGQLISYEQYF.

The chain carries TRBV19 and TRBJ1-1; D may be TRBD1 (6 bases). The V gene lost 11 bases and the J gene lost 8 bases, with 18 bases spanning the gap. Looked up from germline, CDR1 is LNHDA and CDR2 is SQIVND (reference sequence). CDR3 length equals 12 residues. The CDR3 nucleotides read TGTGCCTCGAGGGGGGGGGCCCCCGAAGCTTTCTTT. Translating it yields CASRGGAPEAFF.

This rearrangement joins TRBV7-9 to TRBJ2-3; D call uncertain. The CDR3 length is 12 residues. Looked up from germline, CDR1 is SEHNR and CDR2 is FQNEAQ (reference sequence). V was trimmed by 2 bases and J by 5 bases, leaving 5 bases between them. CDR3 nucleotide sequence: TGTGCCAGCAGCTTATCCGGAGATACGCAGTATTTT. Encoded protein: CASSLSGDTQYF. The whole variable domain, remainder taken from reference TRBV7-9 and TRBJ2-3, is DTGVSQNPRHKITKRGQNVTFRCDPISEHNRLYWYRQTLGQGPEFLTYFQNEAQLEKSRLLSDRFSAERPKGSFSTLEIQRTEQGDSAMYLCASSLSGDTQYFGPGTRLTVL.

This CDR3 is CASSWTGVNYGYTF. The CDR3 DNA sequence: TGTGCCAGCAGCTGGACAGGGGTAAACTATGGCTACACCTTC. This chain connects TRBV7-9 to TRBJ1-2, with 9 bases that match TRBD1. CDR1 is SEHNR and CDR2 is FQNEAQ in the germline V gene (reference sequence). This CDR3 spans 14 amino acids. The V segment lost 4 bases and the J segment 2 bases; nucleotides outside the gene matches: 2.

This clone was detected only once. V usage is TRBV2 and J usage is TRBJ2-5; 10 positions agree with TRBD2. V was pared by 5 bases and J by 2 bases, with 5 bases of the junction left unmatched. Germline V gene sequence: CDR1 SNHLY, CDR2 FYNNEI. This CDR3 contains 15 residues. CDR3 nucleotide sequence: TGTGCCAGCAGTCCGAGACTAGCGGGTCAAGAGACCCAGTACTTC. This codes for CASSPRLAGQETQYF.

This clone showed up just once. The chain links TRBV3-1 (or the pseudogene TRBV3-2) to TRBJ1-3; no clear D gene. The CDR3 totals 17 residues. CDR1 LGHDT and CDR2 YNNKEL come from the germline V gene (reference sequence). Trimming left V 1 base short and J 1 base short, with 14 bases between. In nucleotides, the CDR3 is TGTGCCAGCAGCCAAGCCGGCAGCGGGCGTTCTGGAAACACCATATATTTT. It is translated as CASSQAGSGRSGNTIYF.

This clone occurred once. The CDR3 protein is CASRPGQGRQPQHF. CDR3 sequence (DNA): TGTGCCAGCAGACCGGGACAGGGACGTCAGCCCCAGCATTTT. The chain employs TRBV6-5 and TRBJ1-5; 9 nucleotides align to TRBD1. The V gene end was trimmed by 6 bases and the J gene end by 6 bases; junction bases not matched to a gene: 6. Germline V gene lookup returns CDR1 MNHEY and CDR2 SVGAGI. The CDR3 runs to 14 residues.

V is TRBV7-8 and J is TRBJ2-2, with 13 bases lining up with TRBD2. This CDR3 region has 19 residues. Germline-derived CDR1 and CDR2 are SGHVS and FQNEAQ. The trim removed 7 bases at V and 5 bases at J, leaving 16 bases unmatched. CDR3 sequence (DNA): TGTGCCAGCACCCACTCGAGGACTAGCGGGGGCCCGGGTACCGGGGAGCTGTTTTTT. Translated, it gives CASTHSRTSGGPGTGELFF.

V and J are TRBV2 and TRBJ2-7; D not certain. The V and J ends lost 2 bases and 4 bases respectively, with 6 bases between them. The CDR3 spans 12 residues. Germline V lookup: CDR1 SNHLY, CDR2 FYNNEI. The CDR3 loop reads CASSENSYEQYF. The CDR3 DNA is TGTGCCAGCAGTGAAAACTCATACGAGCAGTACTTC.

Details on this clone: A junction end diverges from the germline sequence, so it may reflect a read error. This chain links TRBV5-4 with TRBJ2-4; D ambiguous. CDR1 SGHNT and CDR2 YYREEE come from the germline V gene (reference sequence). This CDR3 contains 13 residues. CDR3 residues: CASSLAAAYHEDF. For the CDR3, the DNA is TGTGCCAGCAGCTTGGCTGCAGCCTACCATGAGGACTTC.

The chain links TRBV7-8 to TRBJ1-5; 7 nucleotides agree with TRBD1. J was trimmed by 4 bases and V by 2 bases; bases with no gene match: 8. Germline V gene data show CDR1 as SGHVS and CDR2 as FQNEAQ. The CDR3 contains 16 residues. The chain's CDR3 is CASSLFLQGPNQPQHF. CDR3 nucleotides: TGTGCCAGCAGCTTATTTCTACAGGGGCCTAATCAGCCCCAGCATTTT.

In DNA form, the CDR3 reads TGTGCCAGCAGCCAGCACTATGAAGCTTTCTTT. Translating gives CASSQHYEAFF. The rearrangement links TRBV12-3 or TRBV12-4 to TRBJ1-1; D unclear. Trimming cost V 6 bases and J 7 bases, with 9 bases left between them. The CDR3 runs 11 residues.

V usage is TRBV7-6 and J usage is TRBJ2-5, with D possibly being TRBD2 (6 bases). Germline V CDR1 and CDR2: SGHVS, FNYEAQ. CDR3 length equals 19 residues. V was pared by 3 bases and J by 2 bases, with 25 bases between. CDR3 sequence: CASSFYPPGPAGRQETQYF. The DNA for the CDR3 is TGTGCCAGCAGCTTCTATCCCCCCGGGCCGGCGGGGAGGCAAGAGACCCAGTACTTC.